This TCR beta chain was found in a study of blood T cell repertoires in COVID-19. Study as a whole: The study drew acute and convalescent COVID-19 samples from the United States, Italy and Spain. Nucleic acid was either cDNA or gDNA, and it came from T cells, B-cell-depleted T cells, or PBMCs.

This CDR3 is 17 amino acids long. V lost 0 bases and J lost 0, with 13 bases in between. Germline V gives CDR1 SGDLS, CDR2 YYNGEE. Participants reported their clinical history, and cohort assignment relied on those reports. Produced via immunoSEQ multiplex PCR; TCRdb's table is partial and in-frame only. The sample yields 360,000 or so clones, under 90% seen once. The source material was PBMCs or T cells enriched from blood (not recorded which). The source of this sequence is a woman younger than 45 who had recovered from COVID-19. V usage is TRBV9 and J usage is TRBJ2-1, with D perhaps TRBD2 (5 bases). CDR3 protein: CASSVGGLGSSYNEQFF. In DNA, the CDR3 is TGTGCCAGCAGCGTAGGAGGGCTAGGAAGCTCCTACAATGAGCAGTTCTTC.